The source of this T cell receptor beta chain is a study of blood T cell repertoires in COVID-19. Across the study: The analysed material was cDNA or gDNA that came from T cells, B-cell-depleted T cells, or PBMCs.

Clones were read by immunoSEQ multiplex PCR, and TCRdb kept only the in-frame ones, dropping some. The sample shows about 250,000 clones, 85% to 90% of them seen only once. Assignments of participants to cohorts depended upon their own reported clinical history. Recovery among Cohort 3 donors was established by two negative PCRs, clearance, or symptom resolution. The CDR3 extends over 16 amino acids. Trimming took 6 bases from V and 1 from J; bases not matched to a gene: 8. Germline CDR1 reads MDHEN; CDR2 reads SYDVKM. The V call is TRBV28, the J call TRBJ1-3; 8 positions match TRBD1. Source material: PBMCs or T cells enriched from blood (not recorded which). The TCR originated in a man aged 18 to 30 who had recovered from COVID-19. This chain's CDR3 is CASSESGGWSGNTIYF. As DNA, the CDR3 is TGTGCCAGCAGCGAATCAGGGGGCTGGTCTGGAAACACCATATATTTT.